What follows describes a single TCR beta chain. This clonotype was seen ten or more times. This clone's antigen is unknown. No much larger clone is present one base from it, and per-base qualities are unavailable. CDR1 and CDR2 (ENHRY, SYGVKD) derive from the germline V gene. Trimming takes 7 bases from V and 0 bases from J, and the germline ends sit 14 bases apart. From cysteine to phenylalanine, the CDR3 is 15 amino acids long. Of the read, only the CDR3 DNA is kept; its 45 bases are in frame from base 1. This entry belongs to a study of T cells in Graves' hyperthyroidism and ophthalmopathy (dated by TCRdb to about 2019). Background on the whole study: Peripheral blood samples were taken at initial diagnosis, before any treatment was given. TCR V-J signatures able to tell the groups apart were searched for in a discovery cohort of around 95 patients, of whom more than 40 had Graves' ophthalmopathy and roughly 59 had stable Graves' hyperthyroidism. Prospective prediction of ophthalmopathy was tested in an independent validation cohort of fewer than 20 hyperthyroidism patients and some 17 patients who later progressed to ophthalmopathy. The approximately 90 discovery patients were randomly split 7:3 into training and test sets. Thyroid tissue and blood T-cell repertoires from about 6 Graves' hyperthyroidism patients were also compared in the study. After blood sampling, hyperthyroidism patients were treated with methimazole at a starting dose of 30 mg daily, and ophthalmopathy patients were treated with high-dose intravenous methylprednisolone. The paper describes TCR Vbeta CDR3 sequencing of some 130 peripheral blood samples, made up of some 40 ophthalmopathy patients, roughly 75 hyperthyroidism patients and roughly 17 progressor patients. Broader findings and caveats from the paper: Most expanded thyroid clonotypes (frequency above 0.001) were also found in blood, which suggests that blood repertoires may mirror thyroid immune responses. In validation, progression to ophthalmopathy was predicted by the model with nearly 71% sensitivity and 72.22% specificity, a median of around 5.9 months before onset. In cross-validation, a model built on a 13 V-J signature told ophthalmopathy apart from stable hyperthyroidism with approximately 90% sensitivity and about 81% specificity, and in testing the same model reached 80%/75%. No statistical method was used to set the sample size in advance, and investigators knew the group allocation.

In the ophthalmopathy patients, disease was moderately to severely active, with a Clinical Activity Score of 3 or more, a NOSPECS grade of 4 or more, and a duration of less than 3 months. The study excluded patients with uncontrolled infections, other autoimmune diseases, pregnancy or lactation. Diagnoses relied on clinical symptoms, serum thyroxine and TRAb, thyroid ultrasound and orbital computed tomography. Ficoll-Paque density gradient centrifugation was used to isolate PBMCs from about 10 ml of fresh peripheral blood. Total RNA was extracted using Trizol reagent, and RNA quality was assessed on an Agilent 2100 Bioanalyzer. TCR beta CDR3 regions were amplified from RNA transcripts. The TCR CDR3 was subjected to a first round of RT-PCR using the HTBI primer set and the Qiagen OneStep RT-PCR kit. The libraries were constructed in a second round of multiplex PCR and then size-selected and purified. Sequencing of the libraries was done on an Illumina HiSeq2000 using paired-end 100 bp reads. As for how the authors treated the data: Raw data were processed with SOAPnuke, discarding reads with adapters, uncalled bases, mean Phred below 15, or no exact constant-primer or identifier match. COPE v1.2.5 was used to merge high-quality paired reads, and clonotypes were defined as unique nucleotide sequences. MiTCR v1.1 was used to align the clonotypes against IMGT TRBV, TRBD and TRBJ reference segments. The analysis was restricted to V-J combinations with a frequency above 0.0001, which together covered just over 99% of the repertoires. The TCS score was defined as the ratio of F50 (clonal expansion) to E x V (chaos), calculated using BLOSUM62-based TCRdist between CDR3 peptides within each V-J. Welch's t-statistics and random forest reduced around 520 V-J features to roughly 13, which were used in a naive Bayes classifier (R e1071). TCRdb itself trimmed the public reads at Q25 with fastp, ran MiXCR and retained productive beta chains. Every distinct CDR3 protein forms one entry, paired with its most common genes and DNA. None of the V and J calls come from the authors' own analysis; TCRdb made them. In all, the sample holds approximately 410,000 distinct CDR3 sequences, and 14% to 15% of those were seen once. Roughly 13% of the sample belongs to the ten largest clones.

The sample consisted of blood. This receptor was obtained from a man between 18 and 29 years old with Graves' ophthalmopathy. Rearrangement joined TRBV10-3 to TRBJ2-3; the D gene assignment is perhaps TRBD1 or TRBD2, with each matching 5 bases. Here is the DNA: TGTGCCATCACCCGAGAGGGGAGTAGCACAGATACGCAGTATTTT. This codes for CAITREGSSTDTQYF.